The clone carrying this T cell receptor beta chain has more than one count but fewer than ten. Its matching antigen is unknown. V lost 11 bases, J lost 3 bases, and 10 bases lay in between. This CDR3 spans 11 amino acids. Germline lookup yields CDR1 LNHDA and CDR2 SQIVND (reference sequence). The source of the sample is a study of T cell repertoires in cytomegalovirus infection. Study-wide context: Public TCR beta signatures were indicative of both CMV infection and a matching HLA type.

Overall study findings and caveats: People with CMV and the relevant HLA were identified by cumulative public TCR beta family frequency. What dominated the ex vivo response were HLA-C-restricted CMV-specific TCR beta clonotypes.

MiXCR, applied by TCRdb to the reads, yields one record per CDR3 protein. The sample records some 440,000 distinct CDR3 sequences, approximately 32% being singletons. The origin of this receptor is a human donor in good health (CMV status not recorded). Some clones in this sample may be carry-over from other donors' samples. The V call is TRBV19, the J call TRBJ1-1, with D unresolved. Sequencing input: PBMCs. CDR3 bases: TGTGCCTCACGCCGGGACACTGAAGCTTTCTTT. Amino acids: CASRRDTEAFF.